What follows are 21 T cell receptor beta chains derived from one specimen sequenced in a study of CD8 T cells in Susac syndrome. The authors reverse transcribed roughly 0.5 to 1 ug RNA with random hexamers. TCRdb reprocessed the immunoSEQ multiplex PCR reads with MiXCR, giving one entry per CDR3 protein. The sample records 110,000 or so distinct CDR3 sequences, around 95% being singletons. Sequenced material: CD4+ T cells from PBMCs. Source of these receptors: a human donor in good health.

This clonotype showed up just once. J is TRBJ2-5 and V is TRBV29-1; TRBD1 agrees at 8 bases. The length of the CDR3 is 12 residues. In germline, CDR1 is SQVTM, CDR2 ANQGSEA. In nucleotides, the CDR3 is TGCAGTTGTGGACAGGGCAAAGAGACCCAGTACTTC. This gives the protein CSCGQGKETQYF. Full variable domain (rest looked up from reference TRBV29-1 and TRBJ2-5): SAVISQKPSRDICQRGTSLTIQCQVDSQVTMMFWYRQQPGQSLTLIATANQGSEATYESGFVIDKFPISRPNLTFSTLTVSNMSPEDSSIYLCSCGQGKETQYFGPGTRLLVL.

The chain links TRBV3-1 to TRBJ1-5; D gene unclear. Germline CDR1 reads LGHDT; CDR2 reads YNNKEL (reference sequence). The CDR3 is made up of 15 amino acids. Trimming shortened V by 1 base and J by 7 bases, and 14 bases separated the two germline ends. CDR3 bases: TGTGCCAGCAGCCAAGGGGTAGTGGTAGACCAGCCCCAGCATTTT. It specifies CASSQGVVVDQPQHF.

J is TRBJ2-1 and V is TRBV29-1, with 7 bases fitting TRBD2. V lost 4 bases and J lost 9; bases outside the gene matches: 9. Germline CDR1 SQVTM, CDR2 ANQGSEA. The CDR3 extends over 13 amino acids. CDR3 loop: CSVGREGGSEQFF. The CDR3 region has the DNA TGCAGCGTTGGGAGGGAGGGAGGTAGTGAGCAGTTCTTC.

The gene calls are TRBV20-1 and TRBJ1-5, with 8 positions matching TRBD1. Per the germline V gene, CDR1 is DFQATT and CDR2 is SNEGSKA (reference sequence). CDR3 length: 15 residues. V shed 6 bases and J 4 bases; nucleotides not matched to a gene: 11. The CDR3 nucleotides read TGCAGTGCCGCCGGACTGGACAGGGAAAATCAGCCCCAGCATTTT. Amino acid sequence: CSAAGLDRENQPQHF.

The genes are TRBV20-1 and TRBJ2-3, with 8 positions matching TRBD2. The germline V gene has CDR1 DFQATT and CDR2 SNEGSKA (reference sequence). CDR3 length: 16 residues. J was trimmed by 2 bases and V by 2 bases; bases with no gene match: 9. For the CDR3, the DNA is TGCAGTGCTAGAACTGCTAGCGGGCGTTACACAGATACGCAGTATTTT. It translates to CSARTASGRYTDTQYF.

This chain links TRBV29-1 with TRBJ2-7, with TRBD2 matching over 8 bases. The CDR3 spans 15 residues. In germline, CDR1 is SQVTM, CDR2 ANQGSEA. The V gene end was trimmed by 4 bases and the J gene end by 1 base; junction bases not matched to a gene: 9. Here the CDR3 DNA reads TGCAGCGTTGTCTTGAGCGGGAGATCGTCCTACGAGCAGTACTTC. This sequence encodes CSVVLSGRSSYEQYF.

V gene TRBV29-1 combines with J gene TRBJ2-5; TRBD1 aligns across 7 bases. The V gene end was trimmed by 6 bases and the J gene end by 4 bases; junction bases not matched to a gene: 5. CDR1 SQVTM and CDR2 ANQGSEA come from the germline V gene. The CDR3 sequence is 12 residues long. The CDR3 spells CSVRQGGETQYF. In nucleotides, the CDR3 is TGCAGCGTGCGACAGGGTGGAGAGACCCAGTACTTC.

The chain is built from TRBV6-1 and TRBJ2-3; TRBD1 might be the D (6 bases). Germline V gene data show CDR1 as MNHNS and CDR2 as SASEGT. The V end was cut by 5 bases, the J end by 1 base, with 16 bases between. The CDR3 extends over 16 amino acids. This CDR3 is CASSPDRWRGTDTQYF. CDR3 DNA: TGTGCCAGCAGTCCCGACAGGTGGAGAGGCACAGATACGCAGTATTTT.

The chain couples TRBV27 to TRBJ1-6; D uncertain. The germline gives CDR1 MNHEY, CDR2 SMNVEV (reference sequence). Trimming stripped 2 bases from V and 3 bases from J, with 5 bases between. The length of the CDR3 is 14 residues. The CDR3 region has the DNA TGTGCCAGCAGTTTACCGGGCTATAATTCACCCCTCCACTTT. Its translation is CASSLPGYNSPLHF.

This chain links TRBV5-1 with TRBJ2-2, with D uncertain. The CDR3 extends over 14 amino acids. Germline V lookup: CDR1 SGHRS, CDR2 YFSETQ. V dropped 0 bases and J dropped 4 bases, with 7 bases sitting between them. CDR3 sequence: CASSLGPSTGELFF. The CDR3 nucleotides are TGCGCCAGCAGCTTGGGGCCTAGCACCGGGGAGCTGTTTTTT.

This clonotype has just one count. The rearrangement joins TRBV20-1 to TRBJ1-1, with TRBD1 matching 8 bases. Germline lookup yields CDR1 DFQATT and CDR2 SNEGSKA (reference sequence). The CDR3 covers 12 residues. The ends lost 4 bases at V and 6 bases at J; junction bases unmatched: 4. The CDR3 sequence is CSANRGQAEAFF. The CDR3 DNA is TGCAGTGCTAACAGGGGACAGGCTGAAGCTTTCTTT.

J is TRBJ1-4 and V is TRBV7-2; D is unresolved. CDR3 size: 12 residues. The germline V and J ends were trimmed by 3 bases and 7 bases, with 6 bases remaining between them. Germline V gene lookup returns CDR1 SGHTA and CDR2 FQGNSA. DNA for the CDR3: TGTGCCAGCAGCTTTGGTGCTGAAAAACTGTTTTTT. Amino acids: CASSFGAEKLFF.

This chain connects TRBV4-3 to TRBJ2-1; no reliable D call. CDR3 length: 15 residues. The V gene lost 0 bases and the J gene lost 11 bases, with 17 bases spanning the gap. CDR1 is LGHNA, CDR2 YSLEER, per germline. CDR3 in DNA: TGCGCCAGCAGCCAAGATAGGACGGCGAGCTACCAGCAGTTCTTC. This translates into CASSQDRTASYQQFF.

The chain links TRBV29-1 to TRBJ2-2; D possibly corresponds to TRBD2 (5 bases). The V gene's germline CDR1 is SQVTM and CDR2 ANQGSEA. The V gene lost 6 bases and the J gene lost 0 bases, with 11 bases spanning the gap. The CDR3 has 14 amino acids. The CDR3: CSVRGPANTGELFF. As DNA, the CDR3 is TGCAGCGTACGAGGGCCCGCGAACACCGGGGAGCTGTTTTTT.

V gene TRBV2 combines with J gene TRBJ1-5; D gene unclear. This CDR3 region has 11 residues. Germline CDR1 SNHLY, CDR2 FYNNEI. V was trimmed by 6 bases and J by 13 bases, leaving 13 bases between them. The CDR3 DNA sequence: TGTGCCAGCAGCACAACCGACATGCAGCATTTT. The encoded protein is CASSTTDMQHF.

Only one count was recorded for this clonotype. The CDR3 reads CASSVGPAVPGQEAFF. As DNA, the CDR3 is TGTGCCAGCAGCGTAGGACCAGCGGTCCCGGGACAAGAAGCTTTCTTT. This chain joins TRBV9 and TRBJ1-1, with TRBD1 as a possible D gene (6 bases). This CDR3 has 16 residues. The germline gives CDR1 SGDLS, CDR2 YYNGEE. The V gene lost 0 bases and the J gene lost 8 bases, with 20 bases spanning the gap.

This clonotype was seen a single time. The chain joins TRBV29-1 to TRBJ1-2; unclear D gene. V was cut by 3 bases and J by 2 bases, with 4 bases left in between. Germline loops: CDR1 SQVTM, CDR2 ANQGSEA. This CDR3 is built from 11 residues. CDR3 loop: CSVDRNYGYTF. CDR3 coding DNA: TGCAGCGTTGACAGAAACTATGGCTACACCTTC.

The chain is built from TRBV6-5 and TRBJ2-7; D uncertain. The length of the CDR3 is 13 residues. Per the germline V gene, CDR1 is MNHEY and CDR2 is SVGAGI. V was clipped by 6 bases and J by 6 bases, with 15 bases between them. In DNA form, the CDR3 reads TGTGCCAGCAGCCCACGATCTAGGCGCGAGCAGTACTTC. Its translation is CASSPRSRREQYF.

The chain recombines TRBV30 with TRBJ1-2; D is possibly TRBD1 (5 bases). Germline V gene lookup returns CDR1 GTSNPN and CDR2 SVGIG (reference sequence). Trimming cost V 2 bases and J 9 bases, with 22 bases left between them. This CDR3 is built from 15 residues. The CDR3 DNA sequence: TGTGCCTGGAGTCCGGATGGGGCTCGTACTATGCGCTACACCTTC. Translating gives CAWSPDGARTMRYTF.

The chain employs TRBV12-3 or TRBV12-4 and TRBJ1-2; 8 bases are shared with TRBD1. J lost 5 bases, V lost 8 bases, and 10 bases had no gene match. CDR3 length: 14 residues. The CDR3 nucleotides are TGTGCCAGCTCCCTACATACAGGGGGTTATGGCTACACCTTC. Amino acids: CASSLHTGGYGYTF.

This clonotype was seen a single time. V gene TRBV20-1 combines with J gene TRBJ2-7, with TRBD1 matching over 11 bases. This CDR3 has 16 residues. The ends lost 2 bases at V and 3 bases at J; junction bases unmatched: 9. The V gene's germline CDR1 is DFQATT and CDR2 SNEGSKA (reference sequence). CDR3 DNA sequence: TGCAGTGCTAGAAGGACAGGGGGCCTGCGGATCTACGAGCAGTACTTC. Its protein product is CSARRTGGLRIYEQYF.